Below, 12 T cell receptor beta chains from the same sample are listed, as sequenced in a study of blood T cell repertoires in COVID-19. Assay: immunoSEQ multiplex PCR; the TCRdb copy retains only in-frame clones and omits some. The sample lists a few hundred thousand clones, 84% seen once, with under 1.5% in the top ten. Sequenced: peripheral blood. These receptors all come from a middle-aged woman who had recovered from COVID-19.

CDR3 sequence: CASQGTGVYEQYF. CDR3 nucleotides: TGTGCCAGTCAAGGGACAGGGGTATACGAGCAGTACTTC. V gene TRBV19 combines with J gene TRBJ2-7; 10 nucleotides match TRBD1. Trimming removed 8 bases from V and 4 bases from J; junction bases left unmatched: 5. The CDR3 runs 13 residues. Germline V gives CDR1 LNHDA, CDR2 SQIVND (reference sequence).

The chain couples TRBV4-3 to TRBJ2-3; D may be TRBD1 (5 bases). CDR1 is LGHNA, CDR2 YSLEER, per germline. V shed 0 bases and J shed 5 bases, with 9 bases lying between them. This CDR3 has 14 residues. CDR3 residues: CASSQETGLDTQYF. The CDR3 coding sequence is TGCGCCAGCAGCCAAGAAACAGGATTAGATACGCAGTATTTT.

This rearrangement joins TRBV6-5 to TRBJ2-7; unclear D gene. The germline V gene encodes CDR1 MNHEY and CDR2 SVGAGI. The CDR3 totals 12 residues. With 6 bases removed from V and 6 bases from J, the gap between germline ends came to 12 bases. The CDR3 loop is CASRRVFTEQYF. Here the CDR3 DNA reads TGTGCCAGCAGACGAGTCTTTACCGAGCAGTACTTC.

The chain is built from TRBV6-2 or TRBV6-3 and TRBJ1-4, with D perhaps TRBD1 (6 bases). Trimming cost V 2 bases and J 5 bases, with 12 bases left between them. CDR1 is MNHEY and CDR2 is SVGEGT in the germline V gene. The CDR3 loop spans 15 amino acids. The CDR3 spells CASSYPGQLNEKLFF. As DNA, the CDR3 is TGTGCCAGCAGTTACCCGGGACAACTGAATGAAAAACTGTTTTTT.

This chain joins TRBV5-8 and TRBJ1-6; 8 nucleotides agree with TRBD1. CDR1 is SGHTS, CDR2 YDEGEE, per germline. V lost 5 bases, J lost 0 bases, and 7 bases stayed unmatched. The length of the CDR3 is 17 residues. The CDR3, as DNA: TGTGCCAGCAGTCGAAACAGGGGGAGCTCCTATAATTCACCCCTCCACTTT. This codes for CASSRNRGSSYNSPLHF.

The chain is built from TRBV12-3 or TRBV12-4 and TRBJ1-4, with D possibly TRBD1 on 5 matching bases. Between the trimmed V and J ends, which lost 6 bases and 7 bases, there was a span of 12 bases. The CDR3 is made up of 13 amino acids. The CDR3 sequence is CASSLARGEKLFF. CDR3 coding DNA: TGTGCCAGCAGCCTCGCAAGGGGTGAAAAACTGTTTTTT.

The chain recombines TRBV11-2 with TRBJ2-7; 12 nucleotides agree with TRBD2. With V trimmed by 2 bases and J by 0 bases, 5 bases remained unmatched. The CDR3 runs to 17 residues. Per germline, CDR1 SGHAT and CDR2 FQNNGV. CDR3 sequence: CASSLTSGGSSSYEQYF. CDR3 nucleotide sequence: TGTGCCAGCAGCTTAACTAGCGGGGGGTCCAGCTCCTACGAGCAGTACTTC. The whole variable domain, remainder taken from reference TRBV11-2 and TRBJ2-7, is EAGVAQSPRYKIIEKRQSVAFWCNPISGHATLYWYQQILGQGPKLLIQFQNNGVVDDSQLPKDRFSAERLKGVDSTLKIQPAKLEDSAVYLCASSLTSGGSSSYEQYFGPGTRLTVT.

In this sample, this clone turned up once. The rearrangement links TRBV6-2 or TRBV6-3 to TRBJ1-2; TRBD1 might be the D (5 bases). The CDR3 spans 14 residues. V lost 2 bases to trimming and J lost 1 base, with 8 bases between them. Germline V CDR1 and CDR2: MNHEY, SVGEGT. The CDR3 loop reads CASSYVQDNYGYTF. In nucleotides, the CDR3 is TGTGCCAGCAGTTACGTACAGGATAACTATGGCTACACCTTC.

The chain carries TRBV27 and TRBJ2-7; maybe TRBD1 (6 bases). V was cut by 6 bases and J by 2 bases, with 11 bases left in between. In germline, CDR1 is MNHEY, CDR2 SMNVEV (reference sequence). This CDR3 is 13 amino acids long. The chain's CDR3 is CASRPDRTYEQYF. DNA of the CDR3: TGTGCCAGCAGGCCGGACAGAACCTACGAGCAGTACTTC.

This CDR3 is CATSVQADQPQHF. The CDR3 region has the DNA TGTGCCACCAGTGTACAGGCTGATCAGCCCCAGCATTTT. The genes are TRBV24-1 and TRBJ1-5, with a tentative D call TRBD1 (5 bases). The ends were cut back, 5 bases at V and 5 bases at J, with 9 bases in the middle. Germline V CDR1 and CDR2: KGHDR, SFDVKD. This CDR3 region has 13 residues.

The chain joins TRBV18 to TRBJ1-2; D gene unclear. CDR1 and CDR2 from the germline V gene are KGHSH and LQKENI. V gave up 2 bases and J gave up 2 bases, with 12 bases separating them. The CDR3 sequence is 15 residues long. CDR3 amino acids: CASSPREEGNYGYTF. The CDR3 DNA reads TGTGCCAGCTCACCAAGGGAGGAGGGAAACTATGGCTACACCTTC.

The chain has TRBV30 and TRBJ1-1; unclear D gene. From germline, CDR1 is GTSNPN and CDR2 SVGIG (reference sequence). CDR3 size: 12 residues. V lost 6 bases and J lost 0, with 8 bases in between. The CDR3, as DNA: TGTGCCTGCAGAAACATGAACACTGAAGCTTTCTTT. Its protein is CACRNMNTEAFF.